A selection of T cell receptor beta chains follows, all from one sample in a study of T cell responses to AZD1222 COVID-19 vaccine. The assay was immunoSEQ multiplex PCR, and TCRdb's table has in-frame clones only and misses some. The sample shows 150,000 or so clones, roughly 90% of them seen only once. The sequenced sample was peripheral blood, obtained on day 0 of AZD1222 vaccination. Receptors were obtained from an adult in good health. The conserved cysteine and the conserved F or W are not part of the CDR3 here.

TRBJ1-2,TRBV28,ASSSPQGAGGGYT
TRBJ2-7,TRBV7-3,ASSLGAEQY
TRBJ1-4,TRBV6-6,ASSQPTGNYEKLF
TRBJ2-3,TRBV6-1,ASSVGPPAGDTDTQY
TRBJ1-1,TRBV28,ASTSWGSPTEAF
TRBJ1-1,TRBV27,ASSLYANTEAF
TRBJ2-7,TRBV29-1,SFGTANSYEQY
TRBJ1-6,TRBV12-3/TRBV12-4,ASSDRDAPLH
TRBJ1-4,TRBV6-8,ASRGRRQEGFNEKLF
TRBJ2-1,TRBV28,ASSLVGDEQF
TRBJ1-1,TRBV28,ASTPSDRGPEAF
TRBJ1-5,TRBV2,ASSLGPGGNQPQH
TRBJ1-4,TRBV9,ASSTRQAANEKLF
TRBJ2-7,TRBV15,ATSELRDRANEQY